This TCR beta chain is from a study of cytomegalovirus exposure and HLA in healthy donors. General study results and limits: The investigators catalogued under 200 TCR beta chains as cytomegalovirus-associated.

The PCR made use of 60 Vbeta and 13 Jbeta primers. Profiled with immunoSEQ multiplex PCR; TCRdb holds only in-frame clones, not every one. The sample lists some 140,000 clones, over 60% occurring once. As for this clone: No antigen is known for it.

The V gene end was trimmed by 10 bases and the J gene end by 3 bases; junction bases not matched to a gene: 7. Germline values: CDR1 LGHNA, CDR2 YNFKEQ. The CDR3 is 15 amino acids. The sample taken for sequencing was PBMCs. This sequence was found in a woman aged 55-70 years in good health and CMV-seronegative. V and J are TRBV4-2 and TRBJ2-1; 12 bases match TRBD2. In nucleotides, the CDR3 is TGTGCCACCTCAGGACTAGCGGGGAACTACAATGAGCAGTTCTTC. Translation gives CATSGLAGNYNEQFF.